Listed below are T cell receptor beta chains from one sample, sequenced in a study of shared clonotypes between healthy human individuals. Some clones are missing from TCRdb's copy, which holds only in-frame ones; the method was immunoSEQ multiplex PCR. The sample contains around 480,000 clones, 60% to 80% of which appear only once. The sequenced material came from PBMCs. These TCRs come from a woman aged 40 to 55 in good health. Some clones in this sample may be carry-over from other donors' samples. The CDR3 runs from the conserved cysteine through the conserved F or W. Each record gives: J gene, clone size, D gene, V gene, CDR3 DNA, CDR3 protein. D genes are given only for firm matches. Rows may omit the clone size; those that give it use once, few, many or a size class.

J: TRBJ1-1
size: -
D: -
V: TRBV2
DNA: TGTGCCAGCAGGTGGGAGGGGTTGAACACTGAAGCTTTCTTT
CDR3: CASRWEGLNTEAFF

J: TRBJ2-2
size: -
D: TRBD2
V: TRBV27
DNA: TGTGCCAGCAGTCCGCTAGCGGGAGGGACCGGGGAGCTGTTTTTT
CDR3: CASSPLAGGTGELFF

J: TRBJ1-1
size: -
D: -
V: TRBV11-2
DNA: TGTGCCAGCAGCTTAATCGGCGGGGTGACGAACACTGAAGCTTTCTTT
CDR3: CASSLIGGVTNTEAFF

J: TRBJ1-5
size: many
D: -
V: TRBV2
DNA: TGTGCCACCTCCTGGGAGGGGGACTATAGCAATCAGCCCCAGCATTTT
CDR3: CATSWEGDYSNQPQHF

J: TRBJ1-3
size: few
D: -
V: TRBV9
DNA: TGTGCCAGCAGCGTAGAGAGGGGGACGGGAAACACCATATATTTT
CDR3: CASSVERGTGNTIYF

J: TRBJ2-5
size: -
D: -
V: TRBV12-5
DNA: TGTGCTAGTGGTCCGAGCCCACCGGGGACCCAGTACTTC
CDR3: CASGPSPPGTQYF

J: TRBJ2-5
size: -
D: TRBD1
V: TRBV5-1
DNA: TGCGCCAGCAGCTTGGGACAGGGGAACCAAGAGACCCAGTACTTC
CDR3: CASSLGQGNQETQYF

J: TRBJ2-5
size: -
D: TRBD2
V: TRBV2
DNA: TGTGCCAGCAGACCAACTAGCGGGGGCGGTAGGACCCAGTACTTC
CDR3: CASRPTSGGGRTQYF

J: TRBJ2-7
size: -
D: TRBD1
V: TRBV28
DNA: TGTGCCAGCAGTTTAGGCTCGGGACAGCCCTACGAGCAGTACTTC
CDR3: CASSLGSGQPYEQYF

J: TRBJ2-1
size: once
D: -
V: TRBV27
DNA: TGTGCCAGCAGTGCTCTAGCGACGAACGGTGAGCAGTTCTTC
CDR3: CASSALATNGEQFF

J: TRBJ1-6
size: few
D: TRBD1
V: TRBV28
DNA: TGTGCCATCACGGGACAGGTTAATTCACCCCTCCACTTT
CDR3: CAITGQVNSPLHF

J: TRBJ2-3
size: -
D: TRBD2
V: TRBV5-6
DNA: TGTGCCAGCAGCCCTACGGGACTAGCGAGCACAGATACGCAGTATTTT
CDR3: CASSPTGLASTDTQYF

J: TRBJ1-1
size: once
D: -
V: TRBV11-2
DNA: TGTGCCAGCAGTCCTGGGACGAGGCCACGGAGTGAAGCTTTCTTT
CDR3: CASSPGTRPRSEAFF

J: TRBJ2-3
size: -
D: -
V: TRBV5-1
DNA: TGCGCCAGCAGCTTGGAAGGGGAATCCACAGATACGCAGTATTTT
CDR3: CASSLEGESTDTQYF

J: TRBJ1-2
size: -
D: -
V: TRBV9
DNA: TGTGCCAGCAGCGCCGTTTCCGGCTACACCTTC
CDR3: CASSAVSGYTF

J: TRBJ1-1
size: -
D: -
V: TRBV11-2
DNA: TGTGCCAGCAGCTTCAGTACACAGACTGAAGCTTTCTTT
CDR3: CASSFSTQTEAFF

J: TRBJ1-1
size: -
D: TRBD1
V: TRBV19
DNA: TGTGCCAGTAGTACCGGACAGGGGCACACTGAAGCTTTCTTT
CDR3: CASSTGQGHTEAFF

J: TRBJ1-1
size: few
D: -
V: TRBV6-6
DNA: TGTGCCAGCAGTTACCTGTCGCGAGGGAGGAACACTGAAGCTTTCTTT
CDR3: CASSYLSRGRNTEAFF

J: TRBJ2-7
size: few
D: TRBD1
V: TRBV18
DNA: TGTGCCAGCTCACCACTGGGACAGGGGGAGCACGAGCAGTACTTC
CDR3: CASSPLGQGEHEQYF

J: TRBJ2-3
size: -
D: TRBD2
V: TRBV28
DNA: TGTGCCAGCCTCTCTAGTCTGGCGGGAGGGGTCCAGAGGGGTTTGCAGTATTTT
CDR3: CASLSSLAGGVQRGLQYF

J: TRBJ2-5
size: -
D: -
V: TRBV27
DNA: TGTGCCAGCAGTGACAGGTCTGGGGAGACCCAGTACTTC
CDR3: CASSDRSGETQYF

J: TRBJ2-7
size: -
D: -
V: TRBV19
DNA: TGTGCCAGTAGTCAAAGACCGAACTCCTACGAGCAGTACTTC
CDR3: CASSQRPNSYEQYF

J: TRBJ2-7
size: -
D: TRBD1
V: TRBV6-5
DNA: TGTGCCAGCAGTTACTCCTGGACAGGGGGCTACGAGCAGTACTTC
CDR3: CASSYSWTGGYEQYF

J: TRBJ2-5
size: -
D: -
V: TRBV19
DNA: TGTGCCAGTAGTATTGGACAAACCGGGACCCAGTACTTC
CDR3: CASSIGQTGTQYF

J: TRBJ1-1
size: -
D: -
V: TRBV28
DNA: TGTGCCAGCATGGGACATTGGAACACTGAAGCTTTCTTT
CDR3: CASMGHWNTEAFF

J: TRBJ1-1
size: few
D: -
V: TRBV19
DNA: TGTGCCAGTAGTATAGGACAGACGACTATGAACACTGAAGCTTTCTTT
CDR3: CASSIGQTTMNTEAFF

J: TRBJ2-4
size: -
D: -
V: TRBV28
DNA: TGTGCCAGCAGCCCCCCGGGGGTAGCCAAAAACATTCAGTACTTC
CDR3: CASSPPGVAKNIQYF

J: TRBJ1-5
size: few
D: -
V: TRBV28
DNA: TGTGCCAGCAGTCCCCCCCTCCAGGGAAGCAATCAGCCCCAGCATTTT
CDR3: CASSPPLQGSNQPQHF

J: TRBJ2-3
size: -
D: -
V: TRBV10-1
DNA: TGCGCCAGCAGTGCGGAACGGAAGAGGACAGATACGCAGTATTTT
CDR3: CASSAERKRTDTQYF

J: TRBJ2-1
size: few
D: TRBD2
V: TRBV28
DNA: TGTGCCAGCAGTCCGCGGACTAGCGGAGGCAATGAGCAGTTCTTC
CDR3: CASSPRTSGGNEQFF

J: TRBJ2-7
size: few
D: -
V: TRBV7-9
DNA: TGTGCCAGCAGCCCGGTGGTCAGGAGGGTCAACGAGCAGTACTTC
CDR3: CASSPVVRRVNEQYF

J: TRBJ1-1
size: -
D: -
V: TRBV15
DNA: TGTGCCACCAGCAGAGATCGAATACGAGGCCCCGAAGCTTTCTTT
CDR3: CATSRDRIRGPEAFF

J: TRBJ1-5
size: -
D: -
V: TRBV2
DNA: TGTGCCAGCAGTGTGGAGGCTGCGCAGCCCCAGCATTTT
CDR3: CASSVEAAQPQHF

J: TRBJ2-3
size: -
D: -
V: TRBV7-8
DNA: TGTGCCAGCAGACTAGAGGCTACGCAGTATTTT
CDR3: CASRLEATQYF

J: TRBJ2-1
size: -
D: TRBD2
V: TRBV2
DNA: TGTGCCAGCACGCGGGAGGAATCGTACAATGAGCAGTTCTTC
CDR3: CASTREESYNEQFF

J: TRBJ1-2
size: -
D: -
V: TRBV7-8
DNA: TGTGCCAGCAGCACCAATGAGGTCGATATTAGCTACACCTTC
CDR3: CASSTNEVDISYTF

J: TRBJ2-3
size: -
D: -
V: TRBV6-4
DNA: TGTGCCAGCAGTGATGGGGGGGGGCACACAGATACGCAGTATTTT
CDR3: CASSDGGGHTDTQYF

J: TRBJ2-1
size: -
D: TRBD1
V: TRBV5-4
DNA: TGTGCCAGCAGCTTGGCGACAGGGGGCGCGAATGAGCAGTTCTTC
CDR3: CASSLATGGANEQFF

J: TRBJ1-2
size: -
D: TRBD1
V: TRBV5-1
DNA: TGCGCCAGCAGCAGGGGACAGGGGGCTTTTGGCTACACCTTC
CDR3: CASSRGQGAFGYTF

J: TRBJ2-7
size: -
D: -
V: TRBV7-8
DNA: TGTGCCAGCAGCCCCAGGACATTTTACGAGCAGTACTTC
CDR3: CASSPRTFYEQYF

J: TRBJ1-4
size: -
D: -
V: TRBV6-6
DNA: TGTGCCAGCAGTTATAACCGGCGGCCGAATGAAAAACTGTTTTTT
CDR3: CASSYNRRPNEKLFF

J: TRBJ2-3
size: few
D: -
V: TRBV23-1
DNA: TGCGCCAGCAGTCGGGGCAACACAGATACGCAGTATTTT
CDR3: CASSRGNTDTQYF

J: TRBJ2-3
size: -
D: TRBD2
V: TRBV5-5
DNA: TGTGCCAGCAGCTTGGAGGCTAGCGGGAGTATAGATACGCAGTATTTT
CDR3: CASSLEASGSIDTQYF

J: TRBJ2-2
size: -
D: TRBD2
V: TRBV7-3
DNA: TGTGCCAGCAGCTTAAGAACTAGCGTGAACACCGGGGAGCTGTTTTTT
CDR3: CASSLRTSVNTGELFF

J: TRBJ1-1
size: -
D: -
V: TRBV28
DNA: TGTGCCAGCAGTCCAGTTTATATGTGGGGGCGGGGGATGAACACTGAAGCTTTCTTT
CDR3: CASSPVYMWGRGMNTEAFF

J: TRBJ2-1
size: -
D: -
V: TRBV10-3
DNA: TGTGCCATCAGTGAATTTAGCGGAGGCTCCTACAATGAGCAGTTCTTC
CDR3: CAISEFSGGSYNEQFF

J: TRBJ2-7
size: -
D: TRBD2
V: TRBV4-3
DNA: TGCGCCAGCAGCCAACGCCCCGGGACTAGCGGCTACGAGCAGTACTTC
CDR3: CASSQRPGTSGYEQYF

J: TRBJ2-7
size: once
D: -
V: TRBV7-7
DNA: TGTGCCAGCAGCTTAGCGCAGGATTACGAGCAGTACTTC
CDR3: CASSLAQDYEQYF

J: TRBJ2-3
size: -
D: TRBD2
V: TRBV5-1
DNA: TGCGCCAGCAGCCCTAGCGGGAGTACAGATACGCAGTATTTT
CDR3: CASSPSGSTDTQYF

J: TRBJ2-3
size: once
D: -
V: TRBV19
DNA: TGTGCCAGTAGTCCCGGGACCCTAAGTGATACGCAGTATTTT
CDR3: CASSPGTLSDTQYF

J: TRBJ1-2
size: -
D: TRBD1
V: TRBV28
DNA: TGTGCCAGCAGTTTACCGGGACAGGCCTACTATGGCTACACCTTC
CDR3: CASSLPGQAYYGYTF

J: TRBJ1-2
size: -
D: TRBD1
V: TRBV11-2
DNA: TGTGCCAGCAGCTTTGACAGGGGTTCGTTCGGCTACACCTTC
CDR3: CASSFDRGSFGYTF

J: TRBJ2-3
size: -
D: -
V: TRBV19
DNA: TGTGCCAGTAGACCAGGGGGCACAGATACGCAGTATTTT
CDR3: CASRPGGTDTQYF

J: TRBJ2-3
size: -
D: -
V: TRBV30
DNA: TGTGCCTGGAGTGCGGGAGTAGTCCCAGATACGCAGTATTTT
CDR3: CAWSAGVVPDTQYF

J: TRBJ2-1
size: once
D: -
V: TRBV4-1
DNA: TGCGCCAGCAGCCAAGCGCTTCGGCGGGACGAGAGAAACAATGAGCAGTTCTTC
CDR3: CASSQALRRDERNNEQFF

J: TRBJ2-7
size: -
D: TRBD2
V: TRBV7-9
DNA: TGTGCCAGCAGCTTAGGTCGAGCGGGGACTCCCGAGCAGTACTTC
CDR3: CASSLGRAGTPEQYF

J: TRBJ2-7
size: -
D: TRBD2
V: TRBV7-2
DNA: TGTGCCAGCAGCTTAGACCGGCCTAGCGGGGACGAGCAGTACTTC
CDR3: CASSLDRPSGDEQYF

J: TRBJ2-5
size: -
D: -
V: TRBV5-5
DNA: TGTGCCAGCAGCTTCTCCGGAGGGGAGGAGGGGACCCAGTACTTC
CDR3: CASSFSGGEEGTQYF

J: TRBJ2-1
size: -
D: -
V: TRBV5-1
DNA: TGCGCCAGCAGCTTGACAAGCTCCTACAATGAGCAGTTCTTC
CDR3: CASSLTSSYNEQFF

J: TRBJ1-1
size: few
D: -
V: TRBV5-6
DNA: TGTGCCAGCAGCTTGGCCCCGGGGGAGAAGGGCACTGAAGCTTTCTTT
CDR3: CASSLAPGEKGTEAFF